Following are 27 T cell receptor beta chains from one sample sequenced in a study of T-cell memory formation after mild COVID-19. Each CDR3 protein gets one entry after TCRdb re-called the 5' RACE reads with MiXCR. This repertoire shows 300,000 to 400,000 distinct CDR3 sequences, more than 20% found once; its top ten account for approximately 13%. Sequences were obtained from PBMCs or a T cell subset sorted from them (not recorded which). Receptors originate from an adult woman who had mild COVID-19 (a few samples of this study predate the infection). Cell type and time point are not known.

This chain links TRBV20-1 with TRBJ1-1; possibly TRBD1 for D (5 bases). Trimming stripped 5 bases from V and 8 bases from J, with 24 bases between. This CDR3 has 15 residues. Per the germline V gene, CDR1 is DFQATT and CDR2 is SNEGSKA (reference sequence). Here the CDR3 DNA reads TGCAGTGCTCGATGGTTGGGGGACGGAAGACTCGAAGCTTTCTTT. Translation gives CSARWLGDGRLEAFF.

J is TRBJ1-5 and V is TRBV20-1; D is possibly TRBD1 (6 bases). The CDR3 spans 14 residues. Germline CDR1 is DFQATT and CDR2 is SNEGSKA (reference sequence). Trimming removed 0 bases from V and 5 bases from J, with 11 bases in between. The CDR3 loop is CSARDPGEDQPQHF. CDR3 nucleotide sequence: TGCAGTGCTAGAGATCCAGGGGAGGATCAGCCCCAGCATTTT.

This clonotype was found many times. The rearrangement links TRBV7-2 to TRBJ2-5; 8 bases fit TRBD1. J was trimmed by 1 base and V by 1 base; bases with no gene match: 5. CDR3 length: 16 residues. The germline V gene has CDR1 SGHTA and CDR2 FQGNSA. DNA of the CDR3: TGTGCCAGCAGCTTAGGGTGGACAGGGCTCCAAGAGACCCAGTACTTC. It specifies CASSLGWTGLQETQYF.

In this sample, this clonotype turned up a few times. One junction end does not reproduce the germline sequence, and a read error may be involved. J is TRBJ2-3 and V is TRBV28, with D maybe TRBD2 (6 bases). CDR3 size: 15 residues. Germline CDR1 is MDHEN and CDR2 is SYDVKM. The CDR3 sequence is CASRLYRGSSDTQYF. The CDR3 DNA sequence: TGTGCCAGCAGATTATATCGGGGGTCATCCGATACGCAGTATTTT.

This clonotype was observed a handful of times. The V and J genes are TRBV29-1 and TRBJ2-7; 7 bases align to TRBD1. There are 15 residues in the CDR3. Germline V lookup: CDR1 SQVTM, CDR2 ANQGSEA. The junction had 11 bases not matched to a gene; V was cut back by 6 bases and J by 0 bases. This CDR3 reads CSVELPGQRSYEQYF. The CDR3 DNA reads TGCAGCGTGGAATTACCGGGACAGCGCTCCTACGAGCAGTACTTC.

This clonotype has more than one count but fewer than ten. V is TRBV7-9 and J is TRBJ2-4, with 14 bases matching TRBD2. The germline V gene encodes CDR1 SEHNR and CDR2 FQNEAQ (reference sequence). There are 18 residues in the CDR3. Trimming removed 3 bases from V and 7 bases from J; junction bases left unmatched: 11. The CDR3 bases are TGTGCCAGCAGCTTCGAGACTAGCGGGAGGGCCGGTGGTAACATTCAGTACTTC. Translating gives CASSFETSGRAGGNIQYF.

This chain joins TRBV12-3 or TRBV12-4 and TRBJ1-5; 8 positions agree with TRBD1. The CDR3 totals 14 residues. Germline trimming cut 5 bases from V and 2 bases from J; bases unmatched to any gene: 2. The DNA of the CDR3 is TGTGCCAGCAGTGGACAGGGCCGCAATCAGCCCCAGCATTTT. It translates to CASSGQGRNQPQHF.

This clonotype was seen many times. The chain is built from TRBV4-3 and TRBJ2-7; the D gene could be TRBD1 or TRBD2 (5 bases each). Germline CDR1 reads LGHNA; CDR2 reads YSLEER. CDR3 length equals 13 residues. Trimming pared 2 bases from V and 2 bases from J, leaving 7 bases between. CDR3 region: CASSQWGTYEQYF. DNA of the CDR3: TGCGCCAGCAGCCAATGGGGGACCTACGAGCAGTACTTC.

This chain links TRBV5-6 with TRBJ1-1; 7 nucleotides agree with TRBD1. The CDR3 runs to 15 residues. The V gene's germline CDR1 is SGHDT and CDR2 YYEEEE. Germline trimming cut 4 bases from V and 0 bases from J; bases unmatched to any gene: 6. The CDR3 loop is CASSREDRVNTEAFF. CDR3 bases: TGTGCCAGCAGCCGAGAAGACAGGGTGAACACTGAAGCTTTCTTT.

This sequence joins TRBV5-1 and TRBJ2-7; 9 bases fit TRBD1. Germline CDR1 is SGHRS and CDR2 is YFSETQ. J lost 3 bases, V lost 6 bases, and 4 bases had no gene match. The length of the CDR3 is 13 residues. The CDR3 DNA reads as TGCGCCAGCAAGGGACAGGGAGTCTACGAGCAGTACTTC. Its protein is CASKGQGVYEQYF.

This clonotype was seen ten or more times. The chain uses TRBV5-1 and TRBJ2-1; the match to TRBD2 covers 8 bases. This CDR3 is 14 amino acids long. The trim removed 4 bases at V and 6 bases at J, leaving 6 bases unmatched. Germline CDR1 SGHRS, CDR2 YFSETQ. Here the CDR3 DNA reads TGCGCCAGCAGCCCAAGGACTAGCTTCAATGAGCAGTTCTTC. The encoded protein is CASSPRTSFNEQFF.

The gene calls are TRBV6-5 and TRBJ1-2; 8 bases agree with TRBD1. V was pared by 2 bases and J by 6 bases, with 2 bases of the junction left unmatched. The CDR3 covers 13 residues. Germline lookup yields CDR1 MNHEY and CDR2 SVGAGI. The chain's CDR3 is CASSYQGANGYTF. The CDR3 DNA is TGTGCCAGCAGTTACCAGGGGGCTAATGGCTACACCTTC.

This clonotype was observed a handful of times. This sequence joins TRBV19 and TRBJ2-7; D may be TRBD1 (6 bases). The CDR3 runs to 13 residues. V was pared by 3 bases and J by 1 base, with 7 bases between. Per germline, CDR1 LNHDA and CDR2 SQIVND (reference sequence). The CDR3: CASSMDSSYEQYF. The CDR3, as DNA: TGTGCCAGTAGTATGGACAGTTCCTACGAGCAGTACTTC.

This rearrangement joins TRBV7-2 to TRBJ2-3; D is uncertain. The CDR3 extends over 13 amino acids. CDR1 and CDR2 (germline): SGHTA, FQGNSA. The V end was cut by 5 bases, the J end by 4 bases, with 10 bases between. CDR3 coding DNA: TGTGCCAGCAGCCGCCCGGGCGCAGATACGCAGTATTTT. Its translation: CASSRPGADTQYF.

The J gene is TRBJ2-3, the V gene TRBV6-5, with D maybe TRBD2 (5 bases). V lost 4 bases and J 0 bases, leaving 17 bases between the germline ends. The CDR3 has 17 amino acids. Germline CDR1 and CDR2: MNHEY and SVGAGI. The CDR3 protein is CASSSPHTRPSTDTQYF. The DNA for the CDR3 is TGTGCCAGCAGTTCCCCACATACTAGGCCTAGCACAGATACGCAGTATTTT.

This clonotype was seen a handful of times. The V gene is TRBV2, the J gene TRBJ1-2; TRBD1 matches at 7 bases. Germline V CDR1 and CDR2: SNHLY, FYNNEI. The CDR3 is 12 residues long. Trimming at V came to 9 bases and at J to 4 bases, leaving 5 bases not matched to a gene. The CDR3 region has the DNA TGTGCCAGGGACAGGCTCCCCTATGGCTACACCTTC. It yields the protein CARDRLPYGYTF.

This clonotype was observed a handful of times. V usage is TRBV4-1 and J usage is TRBJ1-4; weak D call: TRBD1 (6 bases). Trimming stripped 0 bases from V and 5 bases from J, with 16 bases between. The CDR3 length is 17 residues. Germline loops: CDR1 MGHRA, CDR2 YSYEKL. The CDR3: CASSQDGGRLGNEKLFF. The CDR3 nucleotides read TGCGCCAGCAGCCAAGACGGGGGGCGGCTAGGCAATGAAAAACTGTTTTTT.

This rearrangement joins TRBV12-3 or TRBV12-4 to TRBJ2-7, with D possibly matching TRBD1 (6 bases). The CDR3 is made up of 14 amino acids. V was clipped by 2 bases and J by 4 bases, with 12 bases between them. The CDR3 DNA reads TGTGCCAGCAGTTTAAGGGACACTCAGTACGAGCAGTACTTC. Translated, it gives CASSLRDTQYEQYF.

V and J are TRBV20-1 and TRBJ1-2, with 8 bases lining up with TRBD1. There are 14 residues in the CDR3. Trimming took 5 bases from V and 8 from J; bases not matched to a gene: 13. The germline gives CDR1 DFQATT, CDR2 SNEGSKA (reference sequence). CDR3 nucleotides: TGCAGTGCTCTCCGCCGCGGACAGGGTGGGGGCTACACCTTC. Residues: CSALRRGQGGGYTF.

This clonotype was detected only a few times. The CDR3 sequence is CASSQTGGEINEQFF. Here the CDR3 DNA reads TGTGCCAGCAGCCAGACCGGGGGGGAGATCAATGAGCAGTTCTTC. The V gene is TRBV3-1, the J gene TRBJ2-1; the match to TRBD2 covers 8 bases. Germline V gene data show CDR1 as LGHDT and CDR2 as YNNKEL (reference sequence). The CDR3 runs 15 residues. The ends lost 3 bases at V and 6 bases at J; junction bases unmatched: 7.

The CDR3 loop is CASSFPVGGGPTSTDTQYF. The CDR3 DNA sequence: TGCGCCAGCAGCTTTCCCGTCGGGGGGGGACCAACCTCCACAGATACGCAGTATTTT. The V call is TRBV5-1, the J call TRBJ2-3; 8 bases map to TRBD2. The CDR3 consists of 19 residues. V dropped 2 bases and J dropped 2; count of bases not matched to a gene: 16. Looked up from germline, CDR1 is SGHRS and CDR2 is YFSETQ.

This clonotype showed up just a few times. V gene TRBV7-3 combines with J gene TRBJ2-5; perhaps TRBD2 as D (7 bases). Germline V gene sequence: CDR1 SGHTA, CDR2 FQGTGA. V was clipped by 5 bases and J by 2 bases, with 18 bases between them. The CDR3 is 16 residues long. CDR3 bases: TGTGCCAGCAGCCCCATTGGGGGGGCGGTACAAGAGACCCAGTACTTC. Amino acid sequence: CASSPIGGAVQETQYF.

This chain uses TRBV24-1 with TRBJ2-1; D is perhaps TRBD2 (6 bases). Trimming removed 4 bases from V and 7 bases from J, with 19 bases in between. This CDR3 is built from 16 residues. CDR1 is KGHDR, CDR2 SFDVKD, per germline. The CDR3 DNA follows: TGTGCCACCAGTGAGCGTACTAGCCGGGGACTGAATGAGCAGTTCTTC. Translating it yields CATSERTSRGLNEQFF.

This clonotype appeared once. This chain links TRBV20-1 with TRBJ2-7; 12 bases agree with TRBD2. This CDR3 has 18 amino acids. Germline-derived CDR1 and CDR2 are DFQATT and SNEGSKA (reference sequence). Unmatched junction bases numbered 10, after V lost 0 bases and J lost 1 base. In nucleotides, the CDR3 is TGCAGTGCTAGAGACCTACTAGCGGGGGGATCCTTTTCCTACGAGCAGTACTTC. Translation gives CSARDLLAGGSFSYEQYF.

The CDR3 loop reads CASSEVVGGEAFF. The CDR3 DNA sequence: TGTGCCAGCAGTGAAGTCGTGGGGGGTGAAGCTTTCTTT. V and J are TRBV6-1 and TRBJ1-1, with D possibly matching TRBD1 (5 bases). Germline V gene sequence: CDR1 MNHNS, CDR2 SASEGT. The CDR3 totals 13 residues. Trimming pared 1 base from V and 7 bases from J, leaving 10 bases between.

The V gene is TRBV9, the J gene TRBJ2-1; D not resolved. The germline gives CDR1 SGDLS, CDR2 YYNGEE. V was clipped by 4 bases and J by 0 bases, with 11 bases between them. The CDR3 is 15 residues long. In DNA form, the CDR3 reads TGTGCCAGCAGCAAAGCTAGTAGCTCCTACAATGAGCAGTTCTTC. It translates to CASSKASSSYNEQFF.

This clonotype appeared a few times. A read error may produce the germline difference seen at one junction end. The chain combines TRBV2 with TRBJ1-2; the match to TRBD1 covers 10 bases. Germline CDR1 and CDR2: SNHLY and FYNNEI. This CDR3 has 13 amino acids. CDR3 sequence: CASSVVTGGEKAF. CDR3 sequence (DNA): TGTGCCAGCAGTGTGGTGACAGGGGGCGAGAAGGCCTTC.